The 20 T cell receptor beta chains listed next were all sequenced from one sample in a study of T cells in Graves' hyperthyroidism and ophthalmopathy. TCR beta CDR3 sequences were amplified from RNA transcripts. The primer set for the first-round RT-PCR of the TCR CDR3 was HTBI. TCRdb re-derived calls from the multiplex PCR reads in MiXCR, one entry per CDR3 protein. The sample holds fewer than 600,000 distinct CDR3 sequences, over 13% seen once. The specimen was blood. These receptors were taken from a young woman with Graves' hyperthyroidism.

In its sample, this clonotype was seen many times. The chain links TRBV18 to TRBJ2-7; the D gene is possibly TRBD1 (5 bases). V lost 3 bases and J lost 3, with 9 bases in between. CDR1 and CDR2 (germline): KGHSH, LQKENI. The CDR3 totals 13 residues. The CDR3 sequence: CASSPDDSYEQYF. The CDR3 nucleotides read TGTGCCAGCTCACCCGACGACAGCTACGAGCAGTACTTC.

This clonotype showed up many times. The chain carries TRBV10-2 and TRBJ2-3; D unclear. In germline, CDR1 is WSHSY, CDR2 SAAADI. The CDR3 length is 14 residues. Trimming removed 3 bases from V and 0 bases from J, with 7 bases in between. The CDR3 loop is CASSDVGSTDTQYF. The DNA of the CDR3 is TGCGCCAGCAGTGATGTAGGTAGCACAGATACGCAGTATTTT.

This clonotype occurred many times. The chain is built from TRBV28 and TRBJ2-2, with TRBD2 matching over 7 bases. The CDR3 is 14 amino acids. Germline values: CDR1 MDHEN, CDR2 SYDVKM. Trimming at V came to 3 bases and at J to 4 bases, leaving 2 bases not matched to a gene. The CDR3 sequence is CASSLGGRTGELFF. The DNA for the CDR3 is TGTGCCAGCAGTTTGGGAGGGCGCACCGGGGAGCTGTTTTTT.

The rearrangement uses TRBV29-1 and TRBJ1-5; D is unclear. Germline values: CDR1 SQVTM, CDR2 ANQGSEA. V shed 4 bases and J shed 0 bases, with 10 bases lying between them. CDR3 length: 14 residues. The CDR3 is CSVGGQYSNQPQHF. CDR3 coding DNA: TGCAGCGTTGGTGGGCAGTATAGCAATCAGCCCCAGCATTTT.

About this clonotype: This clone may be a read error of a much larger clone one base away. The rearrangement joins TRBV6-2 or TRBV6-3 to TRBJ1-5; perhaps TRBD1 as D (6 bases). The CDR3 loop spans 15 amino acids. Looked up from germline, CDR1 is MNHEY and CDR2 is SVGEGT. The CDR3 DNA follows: TGTGCCAGCGGTTACCATATCGGGGGCCGTCAGCCCCAGCATTTT. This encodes CASGYHIGGRQPQHF.

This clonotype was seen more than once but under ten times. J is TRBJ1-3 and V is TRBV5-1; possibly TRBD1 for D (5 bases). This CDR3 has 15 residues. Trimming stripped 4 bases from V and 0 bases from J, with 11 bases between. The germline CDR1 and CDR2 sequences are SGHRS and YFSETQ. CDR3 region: CASSPLTVSGNTIYF. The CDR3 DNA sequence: TGCGCCAGCAGCCCCCTGACAGTCTCTGGAAACACCATATATTTT.

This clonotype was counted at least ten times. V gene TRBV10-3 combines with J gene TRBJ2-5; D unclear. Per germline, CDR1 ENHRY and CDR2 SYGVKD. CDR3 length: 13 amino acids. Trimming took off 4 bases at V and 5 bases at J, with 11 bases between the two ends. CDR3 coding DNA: TGTGCCATCAGTGTCGGCCTGACGGAGACCCAGTACTTC. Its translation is CAISVGLTETQYF.

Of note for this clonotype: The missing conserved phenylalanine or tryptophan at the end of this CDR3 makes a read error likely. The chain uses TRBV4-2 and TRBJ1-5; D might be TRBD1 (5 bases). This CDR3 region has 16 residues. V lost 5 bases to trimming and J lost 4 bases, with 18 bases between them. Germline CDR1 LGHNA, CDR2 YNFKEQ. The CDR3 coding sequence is TGTGCCAGCAGCTTGGAGGCAGGGAGTCGGAATCAGCCCCAGCATCTT. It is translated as CASSLEAGSRNQPQHL.

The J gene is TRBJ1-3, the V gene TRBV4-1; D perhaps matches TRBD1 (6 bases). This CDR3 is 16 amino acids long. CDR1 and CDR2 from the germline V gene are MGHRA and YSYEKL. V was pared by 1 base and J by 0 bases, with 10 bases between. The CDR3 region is CASSQGTDDSGNTIYF. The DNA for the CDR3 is TGCGCCAGCAGCCAAGGGACAGACGACTCTGGAAACACCATATATTTT.

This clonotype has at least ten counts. Here the CDR3 reads CSGGGWGSPDTQYF. The CDR3 DNA follows: TGCAGCGGTGGGGGCTGGGGGAGCCCAGATACGCAGTATTTT. The chain joins TRBV29-1 to TRBJ2-3, with TRBD1 as a possible D gene (6 bases). The V gene lost 7 bases and the J gene lost 4 bases, with 18 bases spanning the gap. Germline assignment: CDR1 SQVTM and CDR2 ANQGSEA. The CDR3 runs 14 residues.

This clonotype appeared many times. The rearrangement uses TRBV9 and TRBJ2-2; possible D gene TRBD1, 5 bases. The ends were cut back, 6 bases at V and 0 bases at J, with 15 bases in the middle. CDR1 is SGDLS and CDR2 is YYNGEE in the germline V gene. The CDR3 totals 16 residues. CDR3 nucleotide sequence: TGTGCCAGCACCCCTGCAGGGCAGCCGAACACCGGGGAGCTGTTTTTT. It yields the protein CASTPAGQPNTGELFF. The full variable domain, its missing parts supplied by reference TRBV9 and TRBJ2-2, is DSGVTQTPKHLITATGQRVTLRCSPRSGDLSVYWYQQSLDQGLQFLIQYYNGEERAKGNILERFSAQQFPDLHSELNLSSLELGDSALYFCASTPAGQPNTGELFFGEGSRLTVL.

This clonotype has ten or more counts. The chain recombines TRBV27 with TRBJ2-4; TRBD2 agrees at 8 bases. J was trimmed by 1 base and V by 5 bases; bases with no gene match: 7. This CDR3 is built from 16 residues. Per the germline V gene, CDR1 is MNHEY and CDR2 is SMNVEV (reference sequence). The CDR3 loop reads CASSPSAGVAKNIQYF. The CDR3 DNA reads TGTGCCAGCAGTCCCTCAGCGGGAGTTGCCAAAAACATTCAGTACTTC.

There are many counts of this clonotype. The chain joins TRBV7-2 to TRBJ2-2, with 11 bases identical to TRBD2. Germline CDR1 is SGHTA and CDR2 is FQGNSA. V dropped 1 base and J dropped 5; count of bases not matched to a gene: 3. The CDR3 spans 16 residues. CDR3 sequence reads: CASSLDRLAGTGELFF. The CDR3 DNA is TGTGCCAGCAGCTTAGATAGACTAGCGGGGACCGGGGAGCTGTTTTTT.

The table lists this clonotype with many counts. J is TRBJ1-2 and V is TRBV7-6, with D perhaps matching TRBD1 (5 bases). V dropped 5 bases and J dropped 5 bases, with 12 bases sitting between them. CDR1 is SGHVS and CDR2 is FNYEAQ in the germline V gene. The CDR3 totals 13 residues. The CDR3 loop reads CASSRDSGYGYTF. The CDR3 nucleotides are TGTGCCAGCAGCCGCGACAGTGGATATGGCTACACCTTC.

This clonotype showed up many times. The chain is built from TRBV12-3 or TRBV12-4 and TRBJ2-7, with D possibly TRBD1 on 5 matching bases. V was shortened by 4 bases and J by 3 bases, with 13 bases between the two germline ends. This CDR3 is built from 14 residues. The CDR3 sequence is CASSSSRQGYEQYF. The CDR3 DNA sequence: TGTGCCAGCAGTTCCTCTCGGCAGGGCTACGAGCAGTACTTC.

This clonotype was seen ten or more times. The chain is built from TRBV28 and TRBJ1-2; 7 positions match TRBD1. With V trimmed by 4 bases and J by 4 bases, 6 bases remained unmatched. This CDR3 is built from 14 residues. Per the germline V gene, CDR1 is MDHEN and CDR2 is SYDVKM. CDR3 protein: CASSSGGAPYGYTF. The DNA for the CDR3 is TGTGCCAGCAGTTCAGGGGGGGCCCCCTATGGCTACACCTTC.

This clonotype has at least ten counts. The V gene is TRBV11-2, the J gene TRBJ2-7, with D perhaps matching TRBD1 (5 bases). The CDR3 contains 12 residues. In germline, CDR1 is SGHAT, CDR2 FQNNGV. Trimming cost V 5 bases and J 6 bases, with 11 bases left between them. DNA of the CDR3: TGTGCCAGCAGCCGACAGCCTTTCGAGCAGTACGTC. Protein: CASSRQPFEQYV.

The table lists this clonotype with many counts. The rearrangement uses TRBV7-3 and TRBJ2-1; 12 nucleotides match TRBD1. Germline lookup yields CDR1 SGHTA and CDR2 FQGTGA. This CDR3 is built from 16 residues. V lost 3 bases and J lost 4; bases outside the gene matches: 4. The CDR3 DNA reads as TGTGCCAGCAGCTTGGGGGGACAGGGGGCGTACAATGAGCAGTTCTTC. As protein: CASSLGGQGAYNEQFF. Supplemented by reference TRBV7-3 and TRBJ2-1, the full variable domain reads GAGVSQTPSNKVTEKGKYVELRCDPISGHTALYWYRQSLGQGPEFLIYFQGTGAADDSGLPNDRFFAVRPEGSVSTLKIQRTERGDSAVYLCASSLGGQGAYNEQFFGPGTRLTVL.

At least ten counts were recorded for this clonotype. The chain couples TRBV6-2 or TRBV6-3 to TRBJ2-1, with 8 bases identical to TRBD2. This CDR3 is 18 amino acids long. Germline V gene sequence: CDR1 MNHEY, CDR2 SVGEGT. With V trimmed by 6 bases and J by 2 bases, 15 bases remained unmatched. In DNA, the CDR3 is TGTGCCAGCAGAACTAACTCTTACCCGGGACTAGCCTACAATGAGCAGTTCTTC. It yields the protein CASRTNSYPGLAYNEQFF.

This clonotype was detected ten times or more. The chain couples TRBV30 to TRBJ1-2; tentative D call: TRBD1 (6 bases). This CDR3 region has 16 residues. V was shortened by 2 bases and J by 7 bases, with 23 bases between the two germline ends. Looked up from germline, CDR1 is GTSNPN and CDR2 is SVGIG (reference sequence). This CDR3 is CAWSYRVKLLSSGYTF. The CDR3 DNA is TGTGCCTGGAGTTACAGGGTAAAACTCCTATCCAGTGGCTACACCTTC. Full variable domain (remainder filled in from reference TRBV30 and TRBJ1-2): SQTIHQWPATLVQPVGSPLSLECTVEGTSNPNLYWYRQAAGRGLQLLFYSVGIGQISSEVPQNLSASRPQDRQFILSSKKLLLSDSGFYLCAWSYRVKLLSSGYTFGSGTRLTVV.